These T cell receptor beta chains were read from a single sample in a study of cytomegalovirus exposure and HLA in healthy donors. Data came from immunoSEQ multiplex PCR; TCRdb stores just in-frame clones and leaves some out. Of about 68,000 clones listed, approximately 80% were seen once; the top ten hold 6% to 7.5%. What was sequenced was PBMCs. The receptors come from a human donor in good health. Each CDR3 is given with its conserved first and last residue. D genes are given only for firm matches. Expanded clones are given a class, and other clones once, few, many or no size at all.

J gene,V gene,D gene,clone size,CDR3 protein,CDR3 DNA
TRBJ2-5,TRBV7-6,TRBD2,-,CASSLGASGGLQETQYF,TGTGCCAGCAGCTTAGGGGCTAGCGGGGGGTTACAAGAGACCCAGTACTTC
TRBJ1-5,TRBV5-5,-,-,CASSSGGGHQPQHF,TGTGCCAGCAGCTCTGGGGGGGGGCACCAGCCCCAGCATTTT
TRBJ1-4,TRBV10-3,-,few,CATRGEEKLFF,TGTGCCACCAGGGGAGAAGAAAAACTGTTTTTT
TRBJ1-6,TRBV23-1,-,once,CASSQCRGPSSYNSPLHF,TGCGCCAGCAGTCAATGTAGGGGCCCCAGCTCCTATAATTCACCCCTCCACTTT
TRBJ1-2,TRBV5-6,TRBD1,-,CASSLGQGNHGYTF,TGTGCCAGCAGCCTGGGACAGGGGAACCATGGCTACACCTTC
TRBJ1-3,TRBV9,-,few,CASSVAGIASGNTIYF,TGTGCCAGCAGCGTAGCAGGGATCGCCTCTGGAAACACCATATATTTT
TRBJ2-7,TRBV9,TRBD1,-,CASSVEQGNYEQYF,TGTGCCAGCAGCGTAGAACAGGGGAACTACGAGCAGTACTTC
TRBJ2-3,TRBV5-1,TRBD2,few,CASSPELVASGGHTDTQYF,TGCGCCAGCAGCCCGGAGCTGGTGGCTAGCGGGGGGCACACAGATACGCAGTATTTT
TRBJ2-2,TRBV7-3,TRBD1,-,CASSRDRANTGELFF,TGTGCCAGCAGTCGGGACAGAGCGAACACCGGGGAGCTGTTTTTT
TRBJ2-5,TRBV6-1,TRBD1,-,CASRNRGLGETQYF,TGTGCCAGCAGAAACAGGGGTTTAGGAGAGACCCAGTACTTC
TRBJ1-2,TRBV5-1,TRBD1,-,CASSLTGQGGYTF,TGCGCCAGCAGCTTAACCGGACAGGGTGGCTACACCTTC
TRBJ2-1,TRBV6-1,TRBD2,-,CASSEKNGESPGGGGNEQFF,TGTGCCAGCAGTGAAAAGAATGGGGAGAGCCCGGGGGGTGGGGGGAATGAGCAGTTCTTC
TRBJ2-7,TRBV6-6,TRBD2,-,CASRPRGGTSYEQYF,TGTGCCAGCAGACCTCGGGGGGGAACTTCCTACGAGCAGTACTTC
TRBJ2-7,TRBV19,TRBD1,-,CASSISKTGNYEQYF,TGTGCCAGTAGTATCTCTAAGACAGGGAACTACGAGCAGTACTTC
TRBJ1-2,TRBV6-1,-,-,CASSEGPGFLYGYPF,TGTGCCAGCAGTGAAGGTCCGGGGTTCTTGTATGGCTACCCCTTC
TRBJ1-3,TRBV10-3,-,-,CAISGPEQGSGNTIYF,TGTGCCATCAGCGGGCCCGAACAGGGATCTGGAAACACCATATATTTT
TRBJ2-3,TRBV5-1,TRBD1,-,CASSLGTGETDTQYF,TGCGCCAGCAGCTTGGGGACAGGGGAGACAGATACGCAGTATTTT
TRBJ1-2,TRBV11-1,TRBD1,once,CASSGTGTGYGYTF,TGTGCCAGCAGCGGTACCGGGACAGGCTATGGCTACACCTTC
TRBJ2-3,TRBV28,TRBD2,few,CASRGTSGGLTDTQYF,TGTGCCAGCAGAGGGACTAGCGGGGGGCTGACAGATACGCAGTATTTT
TRBJ1-2,TRBV5-1,-,-,CASSLTVDFGYTF,TGCGCCAGCAGCTTGACAGTGGACTTTGGCTACACCTTC
TRBJ1-2,TRBV5-1,-,-,CASSRSGGTEYGYTF,TGCGCCAGCAGCCGGTCGGGAGGTACCGAGTATGGCTACACCTTC
TRBJ2-7,TRBV10-2,TRBD1,-,CASSEERQGTHEQYF,TGCGCCAGCAGTGAAGAGAGACAGGGGACCCACGAGCAGTACTTC
TRBJ1-2,TRBV13,TRBD1,-,CASSLTGNYGYTF,TGTGCCAGCAGCTTGACAGGGAATTATGGCTACACCTTC
TRBJ2-5,TRBV5-4,-,-,CASSVTRREETQYF,TGTGCCAGCAGTGTGACGCGGCGGGAAGAGACCCAGTACTTC
TRBJ2-7,TRBV28,-,-,CASSLRAGRAYF,TGTGCCAGCAGTTTACGAGCGGGTAGGGCGTACTTC
TRBJ1-6,TRBV9,-,-,CASSAATGGFGSPLHF,TGTGCCAGCAGCGCCGCCACGGGAGGGTTTGGTTCACCCCTCCACTTT
TRBJ2-1,TRBV7-2,TRBD2,-,CASSEGSGELEQFF,TGTGCCAGCAGCGAGGGCAGCGGGGAGTTAGAGCAGTTCTTC
TRBJ1-5,TRBV28,TRBD1,-,CAIQTTGTGSNQPQHF,TGTGCCATTCAAACGACCGGGACAGGTAGCAATCAGCCCCAGCATTTT
TRBJ1-1,TRBV18,-,-,CASSRDSGTEAFF,TGTGCCAGCTCACGCGATTCGGGCACTGAAGCTTTCTTT
TRBJ2-1,TRBV5-5,-,-,CASSAEQGGNPEQFF,TGTGCCAGCAGCGCAGAACAGGGAGGGAACCCTGAGCAGTTCTTC
TRBJ1-4,TRBV5-1,-,-,CASSRREATNEKLFF,TGCGCCAGCAGCAGGAGGGAAGCAACTAATGAAAAACTGTTTTTT
TRBJ2-3,TRBV5-1,-,-,CASSLGGRTDTQYF,TGCGCCAGCAGCCTCGGGGGGCGCACAGATACGCAGTATTTT
TRBJ2-5,TRBV9,-,-,CASSGNPGWAETQYF,TGTGCCAGCAGCGGGAATCCGGGGTGGGCAGAGACCCAGTACTTC
TRBJ1-1,TRBV5-3,-,-,CARRLGGSNTEAFF,TGTGCCAGAAGGTTAGGGGGATCGAACACTGAAGCTTTCTTT